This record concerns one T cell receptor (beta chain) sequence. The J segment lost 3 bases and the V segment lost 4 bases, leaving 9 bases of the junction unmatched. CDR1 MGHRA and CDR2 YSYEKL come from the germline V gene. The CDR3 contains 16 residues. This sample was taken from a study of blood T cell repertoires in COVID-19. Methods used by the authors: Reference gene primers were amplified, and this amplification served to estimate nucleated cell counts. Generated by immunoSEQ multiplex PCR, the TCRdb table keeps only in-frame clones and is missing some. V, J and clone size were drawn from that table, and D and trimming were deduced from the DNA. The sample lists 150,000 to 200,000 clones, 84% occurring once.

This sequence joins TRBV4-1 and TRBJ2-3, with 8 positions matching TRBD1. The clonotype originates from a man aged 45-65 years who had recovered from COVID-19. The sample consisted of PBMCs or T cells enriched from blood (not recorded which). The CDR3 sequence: CASSRTLGQGTDTQYF. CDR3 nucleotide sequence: TGCGCCAGCAGCCGAACTCTCGGACAGGGAACAGATACGCAGTATTTT.